The rows below give T cell receptor beta chains drawn from one sample of a study of T cells in localized non-small cell lung cancer. Repertoires were generated with immunoSEQ multiplex PCR, while TCRdb's copy carries only in-frame clones and drops some. The sample has fewer than 95,000 clones, roughly 88% seen once. The source was PBMCs, collected before any cancer treatment. Every receptor here comes from a woman between 40 and 69 years old with stage II squamous cell lung carcinoma. The CDR3 runs from the conserved cysteine through the conserved F or W. The order of the fields is clone size, V gene, J gene, D gene, CDR3 protein, CDR3 DNA. The D gene is left open where the match is weak. Size values are once, few and many counts, or a class for expanded clones, and some rows have none.

NA	TRBV29-1	TRBJ1-1	NA	CSVSPGLDTEAFF	TGCAGCGTGTCCCCGGGCTTGGACACTGAAGCTTTCTTT
NA	TRBV19	TRBJ2-5	NA	CASGKQGHRETQYF	TGTGCCAGTGGGAAACAGGGTCATAGGGAGACCCAGTACTTC
once	TRBV7-9	TRBJ2-5	NA	CASSYPHSGQETQYF	TGTGCCAGCAGCTACCCCCACAGTGGCCAAGAGACCCAGTACTTC
NA	TRBV4-2	TRBJ2-1	TRBD1	CASSQEAGGFYNEQFF	TGTGCCAGCAGCCAGGAGGCAGGGGGTTTCTACAATGAGCAGTTCTTC
NA	TRBV5-4	TRBJ1-5	NA	CASSLGQGRDQPQHF	TGTGCCAGCAGCTTGGGGCAGGGTCGGGATCAGCCCCAGCATTTT
NA	TRBV6-6	TRBJ2-1	TRBD2	CASQGTSGNSYNEQFF	TGTGCCAGCCAGGGGACTAGCGGGAACTCCTACAATGAGCAGTTCTTC
NA	TRBV28	TRBJ1-2	NA	CASSFSGFLETNYGYTF	TGTGCCAGCAGTTTTTCAGGCTTCCTCGAAACAAACTATGGCTACACCTTC
once	TRBV5-8	TRBJ1-3	NA	CASSRGTGGNTIYF	TGTGCCAGCAGCCGAGGGACGGGTGGAAACACCATATATTTT
NA	TRBV19	TRBJ2-3	TRBD2	CASSFRTSGGTDTQYF	TGTGCCAGTAGTTTCAGGACTAGCGGGGGAACAGATACGCAGTATTTT
NA	TRBV7-9	TRBJ1-5	NA	CASSSANYLSNQPQHF	TGTGCCAGCAGCTCAGCGAATTATCTTAGCAATCAGCCCCAGCATTTT
NA	TRBV2	TRBJ1-1	NA	CASSEKGAFTEAFF	TGTGCCAGCAGTGAAAAGGGTGCGTTCACTGAAGCTTTCTTT
NA	TRBV9	TRBJ1-6	NA	CASRDRYNSPLHF	TGTGCCAGCAGAGACAGGTATAATTCACCCCTCCACTTT
once	TRBV6-1	TRBJ2-3	TRBD2	CASSEAPSGPITTSTDTQYF	TGTGCCAGCAGTGAAGCGCCTAGCGGTCCTATAACTACCAGCACAGATACGCAGTATTTT
few	TRBV6-1	TRBJ2-3	NA	CASSERQGKARDTQYF	TGTGCCAGCAGTGAACGGCAGGGGAAAGCGAGAGATACGCAGTATTTT
NA	TRBV5-4	TRBJ2-3	NA	CASSTRSGTGTDTQYF	TGTGCCAGCAGCACCCGTAGCGGGACAGGCACAGATACGCAGTATTTT
NA	TRBV7-9	TRBJ1-1	NA	CASSKEKNTEAFF	TGTGCCAGCAGCAAGGAGAAGAACACTGAAGCTTTCTTT
few	TRBV20-1	TRBJ2-7	NA	CSARDWEEQYF	TGCAGTGCTAGAGATTGGGAGGAGCAGTACTTC